This TCR beta chain was captured by sequencing in a study of blood T cell repertoires in COVID-19. About the study: Acute and convalescent COVID-19 samples came from the United States, Italy and Spain.

In the original processing: By means of reference gene primer amplification, nucleated cell counts were estimated. Only in-frame clones appear in the TCRdb table, and some are missing; sequencing was by immunoSEQ multiplex PCR. V, J and clone size reflect that table, while D and trimming were determined from the DNA. The sample records about 270,000 clones, roughly nine tenths being singletons. Participants spanned ages about 18 to 90 years and resided in about 24 US areas. The CDR3 runs to 13 residues. Germline trimming cut 6 bases from V and 4 bases from J; bases unmatched to any gene: 4. The V gene's germline CDR1 is MNHEY and CDR2 SVGAGI.

The V call is TRBV6-5, the J call TRBJ1-2; 8 bases map to TRBD1. This TCR derives from a woman aged 18-29 years who had recovered from COVID-19. Sequences were obtained from PBMCs or T cells enriched from blood (not recorded which). The CDR3 sequence: CASRVTGVYGYTF. The DNA of the CDR3 is TGTGCCAGCAGGGTGACAGGGGTCTATGGCTACACCTTC.